The T cell receptor beta chain under discussion was sequenced for a study of T-cell reconstitution after alpha-beta-depleted transplantation in children. Overall study findings and caveats: It was reported that alpha-beta T cells came from several hundred expanded graft clones (about two months after transplant). In some patients, recipient T cells and intrathymic progenitors surviving conditioning explained high day-60 diversity.

This clonotype was counted only a few times. Its antigen is still unknown. Using unique molecular identifiers, the investigators prepared the TCRbeta library. TCRdb re-derived calls from the PCR reads in MiXCR, one entry per CDR3 protein. The sample lists 440,000 or so distinct CDR3 sequences, about 45% occurring once. Trimming left V 5 bases short and J 2 bases short, with 9 bases between. Germline loops: CDR1 SEHNR, CDR2 FQNEAQ (reference sequence). CDR3 length: 13 residues. The chain is built from TRBV7-9 and TRBJ1-1; D ambiguous. Sequencing used PBMCs, obtained before TCRalphabeta/CD19-depleted stem cell transplant. The TCR sequence derives from a girl under 10 years old with aplastic anemia, due to receive a stem cell transplant. CDR3 nucleotides: TGTGCCAGCAGCGGAGGGTTCAACACTGAAGCTTTCTTT. It specifies CASSGGFNTEAFF.